This TCR beta chain came from a study of molecular identifiers for immune sequencing clone quantification. Study details: In the replicates, RNA derived from about 21,000 or 97,000 naive CD8 cells was divided into five parts, and four were sequenced.

TCRdb re-called the PCR reads through MiXCR, storing one row per CDR3 protein. This sample yields tens of thousands of distinct CDR3 sequences, of which less than 20% are seen a single time; less than 9% belongs to the top ten. Overall study results and limits: Jurkat TCR RNA spiked in from one cell could reportedly be detected among 1 million or so naive cells. The share of molecules held by clones above 20 RNA copies was over 98% in effector cells and under 1% in naive cells. Identical TCR molecules that share a barcode could lead to an underestimation of highly expanded clone sizes.

This clonotype has ten or more counts. Its antigen is unknown. The length of the CDR3 is 15 residues. V dropped 6 bases and J dropped 2; count of bases not matched to a gene: 6. Germline assignment: CDR1 SGHVS and CDR2 FQNEAQ. This receptor was obtained from a human donor in good health. Some libraries in this study had Jurkat cell RNA spiked in. What was sequenced was naive CD8+ T cells from blood, with Jurkat cell RNA spiked in. Subset noted: FACS-sorted CD8+CD4-CCR7+CD45RA+ naive T cells. The chain recombines TRBV7-8 with TRBJ2-2; 7 bases agree with TRBD1. The CDR3 sequence: CASSWGTANTGELFF. The CDR3 region has the DNA TGTGCCAGCAGTTGGGGGACAGCAAACACCGGGGAGCTGTTTTTT.